This T cell receptor beta chain was profiled in a study of T cells in tuberculosis. Points from the study as a whole: GEM motif frequencies gave over 60% accuracy; the GMM repertoire gave 80% to 90%. Active tuberculosis patients had shorter CDR3-alpha; the beta difference was nonsignificant.

Sequenced by immunoSEQ multiplex PCR; TCRdb stores in-frame clones only, minus some. The sample shows about 33,000 clones, 95% to 96% of them seen only once. Regarding this clone: The target antigen is unknown.

The CDR3 loop spans 16 amino acids. The germline V gene has CDR1 GTSNPN and CDR2 SVGIG (reference sequence). Trimming shortened V by 2 bases and J by 0 bases, and 11 bases separated the two germline ends. The genes are TRBV30 and TRBJ2-6; D is undetermined. The sample taken for sequencing was PBMCs. This receptor was taken from a donor aged 10-29 years with latent tuberculosis or without tuberculosis infection. CDR3 bases: TGTGCCTGGAGTCCAGGCCTGTTCTCTGGGGCCAACGTCCTGACTTTC. Translating gives CAWSPGLFSGANVLTF.